Presented here are 23 T cell receptor beta chains from one specimen sequenced in a study of graft-versus-host responses after intestinal transplantation. Their cognate antigens are unknown. Some clones are missing from TCRdb's copy, which holds only in-frame ones; the method was immunoSEQ multiplex PCR. This table holds 90,000 to 120,000 clones, approximately 90% found once. Sequenced here: unstimulated CD4+ T cells sorted from spleen or lymph node cells, sampled before transplant. The receptors here all came from a human donor who was the organ donor for an intestinal transplant.

This sequence joins TRBV11-3 and TRBJ2-2, with 8 bases matching TRBD2. Germline-derived CDR1 and CDR2 are SGHNT and YENEEA. Trimming removed 1 base from V and 5 bases from J; junction bases left unmatched: 9. This CDR3 contains 17 residues. CDR3 in amino acids: CASSLGASGRGTGELFF. The CDR3 DNA sequence: TGTGCCAGCAGCTTAGGGGCCAGCGGGAGAGGAACCGGGGAGCTGTTTTTT.

V and J are TRBV10-3 and TRBJ2-5; D is perhaps TRBD2 (6 bases). Germline V lookup: CDR1 ENHRY, CDR2 SYGVKD. The CDR3 covers 15 residues. V gave up 0 bases and J gave up 5 bases, with 13 bases separating them. CDR3 sequence reads: CAISESRRAGETQYF. Written as DNA, the CDR3 is TGTGCCATCAGTGAGTCTAGGAGGGCGGGGGAGACCCAGTACTTC.

The rearrangement links TRBV6-5 to TRBJ2-7; the match to TRBD2 covers 11 bases. This CDR3 region has 15 residues. V dropped 5 bases and J dropped 2; count of bases not matched to a gene: 5. From germline, CDR1 is MNHEY and CDR2 SVGAGI. DNA of the CDR3: TGTGCCAGCAGTACCCAGACTAGCGGGGCCTACGAGCAGTACTTC. This codes for CASSTQTSGAYEQYF.

V is TRBV6-5 and J is TRBJ1-1; tentatively, D is TRBD1 (6 bases). Germline V gene lookup returns CDR1 MNHEY and CDR2 SVGAGI. With 5 bases removed from V and 9 bases from J, the gap between germline ends came to 22 bases. The CDR3 is 15 amino acids. In DNA form, the CDR3 reads TGTGCCAGCAGTAGAGTAGGTGGGGGCGAGGGAAAAGCTTTCTTT. Its translation is CASSRVGGGEGKAFF.

The rearrangement uses TRBV5-4 and TRBJ2-5; 8 positions agree with TRBD1. The end of the DNA fits TRBJ2-7 better, so the J call may be wrong. Germline CDR1 SGHNT, CDR2 YYREEE (reference sequence). CDR3 length: 13 residues. CDR3 bases: TGTGCCAGCGGACACAGGGGGAACTACGAGCAGTACTTC. Protein sequence: CASGHRGNYEQYF.

This clone has only a few counts. At the DNA level, this CDR3 is encoded by other sequences in the same sample as well. This rearrangement joins TRBV2 to TRBJ2-1; D is ambiguous. This CDR3 has 13 amino acids. CDR1 is SNHLY, CDR2 FYNNEI, per germline. The V and J ends lost 2 bases and 3 bases respectively, with 5 bases between them. CDR3 nucleotides: TGTGCCAGCAGTGAAACGGGCTACAATGAGCAGTTCTTC. Its translation is CASSETGYNEQFF.

In this sample, this clone turned up once. The rearrangement joins TRBV10-2 to TRBJ2-3, with TRBD2 matching 9 bases. The CDR3 length is 14 residues. The germline CDR1 and CDR2 sequences are WSHSY and SAAADI. V dropped 6 bases and J dropped 6; count of bases not matched to a gene: 7. The CDR3 region is CASRPSGTKDTQYF. The CDR3 DNA reads as TGCGCCAGCAGACCTAGCGGGACGAAGGATACGCAGTATTTT.

The chain combines TRBV6-1 with TRBJ1-1; TRBD1 is a possible D gene (6 bases). V shed 4 bases and J shed 1 base, with 16 bases lying between them. The CDR3 covers 16 residues. In germline, CDR1 is MNHNS, CDR2 SASEGT. The CDR3 protein is CASSGSFGGQNTEAFF. The DNA of the CDR3 is TGTGCCAGCAGTGGTTCTTTCGGGGGGCAGAACACTGAAGCTTTCTTT.

The V gene is TRBV7-3, the J gene TRBJ2-1; 11 nucleotides align to TRBD1. The CDR3 is 16 amino acids. Germline V gives CDR1 SGHTA, CDR2 FQGTGA. The V segment lost 5 bases and the J segment 5 bases; nucleotides outside the gene matches: 8. The CDR3 region is CASSTSRDRGDNEQFF. CDR3 nucleotides: TGTGCCAGCAGCACTTCTAGGGACAGGGGGGACAATGAGCAGTTCTTC. Combining the CDR3 with reference TRBV7-3 and TRBJ2-1 gives the whole variable domain GAGVSQTPSNKVTEKGKYVELRCDPISGHTALYWYRQSLGQGPEFLIYFQGTGAADDSGLPNDRFFAVRPEGSVSTLKIQRTERGDSAVYLCASSTSRDRGDNEQFFGPGTRLTVL.

The rearrangement joins TRBV27 to TRBJ1-5; 7 bases agree with TRBD1. This CDR3 has 15 amino acids. The V gene's germline CDR1 is MNHEY and CDR2 SMNVEV (reference sequence). Trimming cost V 8 bases and J 3 bases; bases outside gene matches: 10. The CDR3 loop reads CASGRTGRTNQPQHF. In DNA, the CDR3 is TGTGCCAGCGGACGGACAGGCCGGACCAATCAGCCCCAGCATTTT.

In this sample, this clone turned up a few times. The chain couples TRBV19 to TRBJ2-1; 9 bases fit TRBD2. Trimming cost V 4 bases and J 5 bases; bases outside gene matches: 12. Germline assignment: CDR1 LNHDA and CDR2 SQIVND (reference sequence). The length of the CDR3 is 17 residues. CDR3 DNA: TGTGCCAGTAGTACTAATAGCGGGAGCGCGATCCACAATGAGCAGTTCTTC. It translates to CASSTNSGSAIHNEQFF.

With respect to this clone: Its ends do not fully match the called genes, so a read error is possible. Other DNA sequences in the same sample also yield this CDR3. This chain connects TRBV5-6 to TRBJ2-1, with TRBD2 identical over 7 bases. The CDR3 has 12 residues. Germline lookup yields CDR1 SGHDT and CDR2 YYEEEE. The CDR3 DNA sequence: TGTGCTAGCGGGTACTCCTACAATGAACAGTTCTTC. It is translated as CASGYSYNEQFF.

Of note for this clone: Other nucleotide sequences from this sample produce the same CDR3. This chain connects TRBV5-1 to TRBJ2-7, with 7 nucleotides matching TRBD2. V shed 0 bases and J 2 bases; nucleotides not matched to a gene: 2. Germline V gene sequence: CDR1 SGHRS, CDR2 YFSETQ. The CDR3 contains 14 residues. CDR3 sequence (DNA): TGCGCCAGCAGCTTGGCTAGCGGCACCTACGAGCAGTACTTC. It specifies CASSLASGTYEQYF.

This chain joins TRBV7-9 and TRBJ2-5; 10 bases agree with TRBD2. Per the germline V gene, CDR1 is SEHNR and CDR2 is FQNEAQ (reference sequence). The ends lost 5 bases at V and 2 bases at J; junction bases unmatched: 8. The CDR3 is made up of 16 amino acids. The CDR3 region has the DNA TGTGCCAGCAGCGTTTGGACTAGCGGACCACAAGAGACCCAGTACTTC. Protein: CASSVWTSGPQETQYF.

The genes are TRBV6-5 and TRBJ2-2; D is ambiguous. CDR3 size: 11 residues. Trimming pared 6 bases from V and 6 bases from J, leaving 5 bases between. The germline gives CDR1 MNHEY, CDR2 SVGAGI. The CDR3 nucleotides read TGTGCCAGCAGGGGATCCGGGGAGCTGTTTTTT. It yields the protein CASRGSGELFF.

This chain joins TRBV9 and TRBJ2-5; 13 bases fit TRBD2. Germline V gives CDR1 SGDLS, CDR2 YYNGEE. The J segment lost 5 bases and the V segment lost 3 bases, leaving 4 bases of the junction unmatched. The CDR3 length is 15 residues. CDR3 in amino acids: CASSGTSGGGETQYF. CDR3 DNA sequence: TGTGCCAGCAGCGGGACTAGCGGGGGCGGGGAGACCCAGTACTTC.

CDR3 sequence: CASSLTGTYEQYF. In DNA form, the CDR3 reads TGTGCCAGCAGCTTGACCGGAACCTACGAGCAGTACTTC. The chain joins TRBV7-9 to TRBJ2-7; D unresolved. Trimming left V 3 bases short and J 2 bases short, with 8 bases between. Germline V CDR1 and CDR2: SEHNR, FQNEAQ (reference sequence). This CDR3 has 13 amino acids.

V and J are TRBV7-3 and TRBJ2-3, with 7 nucleotides matching TRBD2. CDR3 size: 15 residues. Germline-derived CDR1 and CDR2 are SGHTA and FQGTGA. The V segment lost 5 bases and the J segment 0 bases; nucleotides outside the gene matches: 5. The CDR3 nucleotides read TGTGCCAGCAGCAGAAGCGGGACTAGCACAGATACGCAGTATTTT. Its protein product is CASSRSGTSTDTQYF.

J is TRBJ2-7 and V is TRBV30; D remains ambiguous. Looked up from germline, CDR1 is GTSNPN and CDR2 is SVGIG (reference sequence). The CDR3 spans 13 residues. V was cut by 4 bases and J by 6 bases, with 16 bases left in between. CDR3 in DNA: TGTGCCTGGAATGTGGCTCATCCTACCGAGCAGTACTTC. Translated: CAWNVAHPTEQYF.

This clone appeared once. Other nucleotide sequences from this sample produce the same CDR3. The J gene is TRBJ2-7, the V gene TRBV28; 11 bases agree with TRBD1. The CDR3 length is 14 residues. CDR1 and CDR2 from the germline V gene are MDHEN and SYDVKM. Trimming at V came to 2 bases and at J to 4 bases, leaving 1 base not matched to a gene. DNA for the CDR3: TGTGCCAGCAGTTTAGGACAGGGGGCTTACGAGCAGTACTTC. It specifies CASSLGQGAYEQYF.

V usage is TRBV2 and J usage is TRBJ1-1; D ambiguous. This CDR3 has 12 amino acids. Trimming took 4 bases from V and 5 from J, leaving 8 bases between them. Per the germline V gene, CDR1 is SNHLY and CDR2 is FYNNEI. DNA of the CDR3: TGTGCCAGCAGTGGGTTGGGGACTGAAGCTTTCTTT. It encodes CASSGLGTEAFF.

The V and J genes are TRBV7-2 and TRBJ1-2, with D uncertain. This CDR3 spans 14 amino acids. The germline V and J ends were trimmed by 0 bases and 1 base, with 6 bases remaining between them. The germline CDR1 and CDR2 sequences are SGHTA and FQGNSA. Here the CDR3 DNA reads TGTGCCAGCAGCTTAGCCAGGTTTAACTATGGCTACACCTTC. Its translation is CASSLARFNYGYTF.

V gene TRBV18 combines with J gene TRBJ2-2; D gene ambiguous. CDR1 is KGHSH, CDR2 LQKENI, per germline. V was clipped by 4 bases and J by 3 bases, with 3 bases between them. CDR3 length: 12 residues. CDR3 in amino acids: CASSRYTGELFF. CDR3 sequence (DNA): TGTGCCAGCTCACGATACACCGGGGAGCTGTTTTTT.